This T cell receptor beta chain was documented in a study of molecular identifiers for immune sequencing clone quantification. In TCRdb, the PCR reads were re-called with MiXCR into one record per CDR3 protein. Here the sample spans some 59,000 distinct CDR3 sequences, about 23% being singletons. Study conclusions and caveats: Clones above 20 RNA copies contained over 99% of effector molecules and under 1% of naive molecules.

Sorting selected naive CD8 T cells with a CD8+CD4-CCR7+CD45RA+ phenotype. Worth noting for this clonotype: What it recognizes is unknown. Being one base from a much bigger clone, this may be a read error.

This sequence originates from a human donor in good health. Some libraries in this study had Jurkat cell RNA spiked in. Sequencing was performed on naive CD8+ T cells from blood, with Jurkat cell RNA spiked in. As to subset: FACS-sorted CD8+CD4-CCR7+CD45RA+ naive T cells.

CDR3 DNA sequence: TGTGCCAGCAGCGGAAGAACAGGGGGCAGCAGCACAGATACGCAGTATTTT. Its protein product is CASSGRTGGSSTDTQYF. V and J are TRBV7-9 and TRBJ2-3; 9 nucleotides match TRBD1. Germline trimming cut 5 bases from V and 0 bases from J; bases unmatched to any gene: 9. The CDR3 runs to 17 residues. Germline V lookup: CDR1 SEHNR, CDR2 FQNEAQ (reference sequence).